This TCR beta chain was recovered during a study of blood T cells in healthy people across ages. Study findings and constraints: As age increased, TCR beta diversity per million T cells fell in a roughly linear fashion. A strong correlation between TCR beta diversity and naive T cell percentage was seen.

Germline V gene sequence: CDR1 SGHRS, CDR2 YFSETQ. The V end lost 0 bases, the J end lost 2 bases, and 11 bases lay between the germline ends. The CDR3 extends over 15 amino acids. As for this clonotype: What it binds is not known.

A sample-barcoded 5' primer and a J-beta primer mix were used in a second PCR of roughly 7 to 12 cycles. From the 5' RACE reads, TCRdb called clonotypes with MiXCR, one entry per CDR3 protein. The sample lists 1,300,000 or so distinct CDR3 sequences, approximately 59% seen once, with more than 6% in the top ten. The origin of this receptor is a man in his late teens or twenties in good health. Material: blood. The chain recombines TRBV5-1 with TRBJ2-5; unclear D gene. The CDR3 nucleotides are TGCGCCAGCAGCTTGGACGTCCTGAGGCAAGAGACCCAGTACTTC. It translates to CASSLDVLRQETQYF.